This TCR beta chain was captured by sequencing in a study of blood T cell repertoires in COVID-19. The wider study: The study drew acute and convalescent COVID-19 samples from the United States, Italy and Spain. The cDNA or gDNA used as material had been derived from T cells, B-cell-depleted T cells, or PBMCs.

Under the authors' procedure: Quantification of nucleated cells was approximated via reference gene primer amplification. Assay used: immunoSEQ multiplex PCR; TCRdb lists only in-frame clones, some missing. V and J calls plus clone size are reproduced from that table; the DNA served to infer D and trimming. The sample yields some 190,000 clones, around 85% seen once. This clone was seen once. V lost 5 bases and J lost 0, with 26 bases in between. The CDR3 is 20 residues long. CDR1 is LNHDA and CDR2 is SQIVND in the germline V gene (reference sequence). Input material: peripheral blood. This receptor was obtained from an older woman with acute or convalescent COVID-19. This chain joins TRBV19 and TRBJ1-5, with D perhaps matching TRBD1 (5 bases). CDR3: CASSEDLTGAGIYSNQPQHF. CDR3 bases: TGTGCCAGTAGTGAAGATCTTACAGGAGCGGGAATTTATAGCAATCAGCCCCAGCATTTT.